This T cell receptor (beta chain) was retrieved from a study of cytomegalovirus exposure and HLA in healthy donors. Study results and caveats: The only immune exposure information that was available was CMV serostatus. Links to common viral pathogens appeared, in a later analysis, for several of the most significant clusters.

Primers included in the PCR were 60 Vbeta and 13 Jbeta primers. The protocol was immunoSEQ multiplex PCR, while the TCRdb copy is restricted to in-frame clones and leaves out a portion. Counted here are tens of thousands of clones, approximately 63% occurring once; the ten biggest clones make up about 8.9%. This clone has more than one count but fewer than ten. The antigen remains undetermined. The donors were healthy bone marrow donors. Though nominally healthy at sampling, donors likely had unrecorded immune exposures. The sequence derives from a woman between 45 and 65 years old in good health and CMV-seropositive. Sequenced material: PBMCs.

Here the CDR3 reads CASTPDRRPNNSPLHF. As DNA, the CDR3 is TGTGCCAGCACCCCGGACAGGCGCCCCAATAATTCACCCCTCCACTTT. The rearrangement joins TRBV28 to TRBJ1-6; TRBD1 agrees at 7 bases. The germline V gene has CDR1 MDHEN and CDR2 SYDVKM. V shed 7 bases and J 5 bases; nucleotides not matched to a gene: 11. The CDR3 is made up of 16 amino acids.